The 10 T cell receptor beta chains in this list originate from one sample, sequenced in a study of molecular identifiers for immune sequencing clone quantification. MiXCR was run by TCRdb on the PCR reads, yielding one entry per CDR3 protein. The repertoire has 60,000 to 80,000 distinct CDR3 sequences, 18% of them found once; the top ten carry 1.5% to 1.9%. What was sequenced was naive CD8+ T cells from blood, with Jurkat cell RNA spiked in. Documented subset: FACS-sorted CD8+CD4-CCR7+CD45RA+ naive T cells. The receptors shown here come from a human donor in good health. Some libraries in this study had Jurkat cell RNA spiked in.

On this clonotype itself: This may come from a read error, since a much larger clone is one base off. The rearrangement uses TRBV28 and TRBJ1-3; D ambiguous. The V gene's germline CDR1 is MDHEN and CDR2 SYDVKM. There are 16 residues in the CDR3. The CDR3, as DNA: TGTGCCAGCAGTTCAAGCGTCTTTCGCTCTGGAAGCACCATATATTTT. It yields the protein CASSSSVFRSGSTIYF.

The chain recombines TRBV10-3 with TRBJ2-5; a weak D match, TRBD2 (7 bases). CDR3 length: 15 residues. Germline V gene data show CDR1 as ENHRY and CDR2 as SYGVKD. The V and J ends lost 4 bases and 2 bases respectively, with 14 bases between them. In DNA, the CDR3 is TGTGCCATCAGTGGGGGGGGGACATTTCAAGAGACCCAGTACTTC. Translated: CAISGGGTFQETQYF.

This clonotype appeared many times. The chain links TRBV5-1 to TRBJ2-7; 9 bases are a match to TRBD2. Germline CDR1 is SGHRS and CDR2 is YFSETQ. Trimming at V came to 0 bases and at J to 1 base, leaving 11 bases not matched to a gene. This CDR3 is 18 amino acids long. In DNA, the CDR3 is TGCGCCAGCAGCTTGGTCCCTAGCGGGAAGCCACTATCCTACGAGCAGTACTTC. Amino acid sequence: CASSLVPSGKPLSYEQYF.

The sample holds many counts of this clonotype. This chain links TRBV3-1 with TRBJ2-7; D is possibly TRBD2 (6 bases). Per the germline V gene, CDR1 is LGHDT and CDR2 is YNNKEL (reference sequence). The CDR3 extends over 15 amino acids. Trimming took 4 bases from V and 4 from J, leaving 17 bases between them. The CDR3 DNA is TGTGCCAGCAGCCCAGGAGGGCGGGGACCGTACGAGCAGTACTTC. Its translation is CASSPGGRGPYEQYF.

Comment on this clonotype: It may be a read error: a sequence one base away is much more abundant. The chain couples TRBV7-9 to TRBJ1-1; the D is unclear. CDR3 length: 12 amino acids. The germline V gene has CDR1 SEHNR and CDR2 FQNEAQ (reference sequence). The CDR3 DNA follows: TGTGCCAGCAGTCTGGTGAACACTGATGCTTTCTTT. This codes for CASSLVNTDAFF.

This chain links TRBV5-5 with TRBJ1-2, with D perhaps TRBD1 (5 bases). Germline V lookup: CDR1 SGHKS, CDR2 YYEKEE (reference sequence). This CDR3 is built from 17 residues. Trimming removed 2 bases at V and 5 bases at J, with 22 bases between. CDR3 nucleotide sequence: TGTGCCAGCAGCTTAACTCCCCTCAGAGGGGCTGGATATGGCTACACCTTC. This sequence encodes CASSLTPLRGAGYGYTF.

This clonotype was found many times. The CDR3, as DNA: TGCAGTGCCTTCCACAGGGATCTTCTAGCCAAAAACATTCAGTACTTC. Translating gives CSAFHRDLLAKNIQYF. The chain uses TRBV20-1 and TRBJ2-4; the D gene is possibly TRBD1 (6 bases). CDR1 and CDR2 from the germline V gene are DFQATT and SNEGSKA (reference sequence). The V end lost 6 bases, the J end lost 0 bases, and 18 bases lay between the germline ends. There are 16 residues in the CDR3.

This clonotype was detected ten times or more. This chain connects TRBV30 to TRBJ1-2; D is ambiguous. The CDR3 sequence is 15 residues long. Between the trimmed V and J ends, which lost 0 bases and 4 bases, there was a span of 15 bases. Germline loops: CDR1 GTSNPN, CDR2 SVGIG (reference sequence). The CDR3 region has the DNA TGTGCCTGGAGTGTAGGTTGGAAGGAGAGCTATGGCTACACCTTC. Its protein product is CAWSVGWKESYGYTF.

This clonotype was seen more than once but under ten times. This could be a read error, since a much larger clone is one nucleotide away. This rearrangement joins TRBV4-1 to TRBJ2-7, with D unresolved. Germline CDR1 and CDR2: MGHRA and YSYEKL. The CDR3 sequence is 15 residues long. Trimming removed 9 bases at V and 5 bases at J, with 23 bases between. CDR3 nucleotide sequence: TGCGCCAGTACCCCCTCAATTGGTCACGGTCACGAGCAGTACTTC. Protein product: CASTPSIGHGHEQYF.

The chain's CDR3 is CSASSGSSYEQYF. CDR3 nucleotides: TGCAGTGCTAGTAGCGGGAGTTCCTACGAGCAGTACTTC. The chain employs TRBV20-1 and TRBJ2-7, with TRBD2 identical over 9 bases. CDR1 DFQATT and CDR2 SNEGSKA come from the germline V gene (reference sequence). Trimming cost V 3 bases and J 1 base; bases outside gene matches: 1. This CDR3 region has 13 residues.